The source of this T cell receptor beta chain is a study of control samples from healthy donors and cancer patients. Germline V gene lookup returns CDR1 SGHDT and CDR2 YYEEEE. V lost 4 bases, J lost 2 bases, and 17 bases stayed unmatched. The CDR3 has 19 amino acids. Some clones are missing from TCRdb's copy, which holds only in-frame ones; the method was immunoSEQ multiplex PCR. The table records under 55,000 clones, approximately 90% of them present only once. Sequenced input: PBMCs. The rearrangement joins TRBV5-6 to TRBJ2-3, with 9 bases identical to TRBD2. The source is a woman aged 40 to 50 with head and neck cancer. CDR3 protein: CASSLRTSVFTFLTDTQYF. CDR3 DNA sequence: TGTGCCAGCAGCCTAAGGACTAGCGTCTTCACTTTTCTCACAGATACGCAGTATTTT.